The 5 T cell receptor beta chains below come from one sample, sequenced in a study of blood T cell repertoires in COVID-19. The repertoire was sequenced with immunoSEQ multiplex PCR; TCRdb's copy has only in-frame clones and lacks some. The sample shows around 81,000 clones, roughly 80% of them seen only once. Sequencing was carried out using peripheral blood. Receptors were obtained from a human donor in a cohort sampled during active COVID-19.

The rearrangement uses TRBV9 and TRBJ2-3, with D maybe TRBD2 (6 bases). Trimming removed 4 bases from V and 8 bases from J, with 14 bases in between. Germline loops: CDR1 SGDLS, CDR2 YYNGEE. There are 13 residues in the CDR3. CDR3 sequence reads: CASSRNVGGTQYF. The CDR3 nucleotides are TGTGCCAGCAGCCGTAACGTCGGGGGTACGCAGTATTTT.

This chain links TRBV30 with TRBJ1-4, with D maybe TRBD1 (6 bases). V was shortened by 1 base and J by 0 bases, with 9 bases between the two germline ends. This CDR3 has 15 residues. CDR1 and CDR2 from the germline V gene are GTSNPN and SVGIG (reference sequence). This CDR3 is CAWSDTGTTNEKLFF. CDR3 DNA: TGTGCCTGGAGTGACACAGGGACAACTAATGAAAAACTGTTTTTT.

DNA of the CDR3: TGTGCCAGTAGTATCGACAGGAGCTCTGAAGCTTTCTTT. This gives the protein CASSIDRSSEAFF. V is TRBV19 and J is TRBJ1-1, with a tentative D call TRBD1 (6 bases). The CDR3 has 13 amino acids. The germline gives CDR1 LNHDA, CDR2 SQIVND (reference sequence). Deletions cut 3 bases from V and 6 bases from J, with 11 bases between.

This chain joins TRBV2 and TRBJ1-6; D is ambiguous. From germline, CDR1 is SNHLY and CDR2 FYNNEI. This CDR3 is 16 amino acids long. V lost 7 bases and J 0 bases, leaving 13 bases between the germline ends. The CDR3 loop is CASMLDGSSYNSPLHF. The CDR3 DNA sequence: TGTGCCAGCATGTTGGACGGGAGCTCCTATAATTCACCCCTCCACTTT.

V is TRBV6-5 and J is TRBJ1-2; TRBD1 agrees at 8 bases. Germline trimming cut 7 bases from V and 8 bases from J; bases unmatched to any gene: 15. The CDR3 runs to 15 residues. The germline gives CDR1 MNHEY, CDR2 SVGAGI. The CDR3 here is CASILRQGSRWGYTF. CDR3 bases: TGTGCCAGCATTTTACGACAGGGGTCCCGGTGGGGCTACACCTTC.